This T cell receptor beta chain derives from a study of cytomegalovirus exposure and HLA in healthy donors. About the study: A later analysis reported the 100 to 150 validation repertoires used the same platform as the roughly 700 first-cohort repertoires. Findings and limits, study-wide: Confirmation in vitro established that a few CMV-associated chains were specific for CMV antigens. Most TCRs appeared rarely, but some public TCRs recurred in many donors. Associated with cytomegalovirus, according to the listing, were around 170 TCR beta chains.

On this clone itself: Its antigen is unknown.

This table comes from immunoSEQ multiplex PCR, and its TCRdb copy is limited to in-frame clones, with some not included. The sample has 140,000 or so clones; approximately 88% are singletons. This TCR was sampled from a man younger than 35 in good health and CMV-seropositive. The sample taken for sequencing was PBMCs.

CDR3 coding DNA: TGTGCCAGCAGTTACAGTTCGGACAGGGACAAGTACTTC. This translates into CASSYSSDRDKYF. The chain combines TRBV6-5 with TRBJ2-7; 8 nucleotides agree with TRBD1. Germline trimming cut 2 bases from V and 11 bases from J; bases unmatched to any gene: 8. CDR1 is MNHEY and CDR2 is SVGAGI in the germline V gene. This CDR3 has 13 amino acids.